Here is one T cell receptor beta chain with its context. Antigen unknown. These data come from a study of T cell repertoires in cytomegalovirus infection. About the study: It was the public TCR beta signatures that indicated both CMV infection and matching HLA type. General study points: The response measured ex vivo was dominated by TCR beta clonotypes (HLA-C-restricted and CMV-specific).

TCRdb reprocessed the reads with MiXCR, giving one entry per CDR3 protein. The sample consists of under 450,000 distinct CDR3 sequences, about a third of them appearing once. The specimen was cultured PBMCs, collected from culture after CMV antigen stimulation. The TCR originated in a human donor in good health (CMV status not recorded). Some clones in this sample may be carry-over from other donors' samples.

CDR3 DNA: TGTGCCAGTAGTATGGCCGGGACAGGGAATGAAAAACTGTTTTTT. This codes for CASSMAGTGNEKLFF. The rearrangement links TRBV19 to TRBJ1-4; TRBD1 matches at 9 bases. CDR3 size: 15 residues. V shed 3 bases and J 5 bases; nucleotides not matched to a gene: 4. CDR1 and CDR2 from the germline V gene are LNHDA and SQIVND (reference sequence).